This T cell receptor beta chain appears in the sequencing data of a study of CD8+ T cells in alopecia areata. Study-level findings and limits: Scalp lesions, especially in alopecia totalis/universalis, had higher clonality than normal scalp. With patients, TCR sharing proved less clear than in mice, a difference possibly related to HLA. Normal skin's resident alphabeta T cells are sequenced alongside lesional scalp T cells.

Notes on this clone: Its target is unknown.

RNA, once extracted, was reverse transcribed into cDNA for use as the sequencing template. Produced via immunoSEQ multiplex PCR; TCRdb's table is partial and in-frame only. The sample lists fewer than 110,000 clones, around three fifths seen once, with 8% to 10% in the top ten. The CDR3 length is 13 residues. V lost 4 bases, J lost 5 bases, and 9 bases lay in between. CDR1 is MNHEY and CDR2 is SMNVEV in the germline V gene (reference sequence). Sequenced sample: CD4+ T cells sorted from blood. The source of this sequence is a human donor in good health. The chain combines TRBV27 with TRBJ1-5; D uncertain. The CDR3 loop reads CASSSRGYQPQHF. The CDR3 coding sequence is TGTGCCAGCAGTTCCCGGGGATATCAGCCCCAGCATTTT.